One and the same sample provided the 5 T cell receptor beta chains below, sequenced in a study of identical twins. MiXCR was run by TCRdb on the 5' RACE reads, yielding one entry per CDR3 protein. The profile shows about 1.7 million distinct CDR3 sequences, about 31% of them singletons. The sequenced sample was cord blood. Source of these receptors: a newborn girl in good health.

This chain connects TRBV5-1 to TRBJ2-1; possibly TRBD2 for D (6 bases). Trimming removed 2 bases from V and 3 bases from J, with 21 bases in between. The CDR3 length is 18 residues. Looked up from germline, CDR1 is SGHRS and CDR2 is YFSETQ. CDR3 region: CASSLAVVGLACYNEQFF. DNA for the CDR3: TGCGCCAGCAGCTTAGCAGTGGTGGGTCTAGCGTGCTACAATGAGCAGTTCTTC.

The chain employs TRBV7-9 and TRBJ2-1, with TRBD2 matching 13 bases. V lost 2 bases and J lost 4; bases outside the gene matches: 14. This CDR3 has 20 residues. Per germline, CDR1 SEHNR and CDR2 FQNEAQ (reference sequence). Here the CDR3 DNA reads TGTGCCAGCAGCTTATTTCGTAGACTAGCGGGAGGACAAAATTACAATGAGCAGTTCTTC. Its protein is CASSLFRRLAGGQNYNEQFF.

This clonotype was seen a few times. This CDR3 is CASSLWTPSNQPQHF. In nucleotides, the CDR3 is TGTGCCAGCAGTTTATGGACACCTAGCAATCAGCCCCAGCATTTT. This rearrangement joins TRBV28 to TRBJ1-5; no clear D. Germline V gene data show CDR1 as MDHEN and CDR2 as SYDVKM. V lost 0 bases and J 0 bases, leaving 6 bases between the germline ends. This CDR3 comprises 15 residues.

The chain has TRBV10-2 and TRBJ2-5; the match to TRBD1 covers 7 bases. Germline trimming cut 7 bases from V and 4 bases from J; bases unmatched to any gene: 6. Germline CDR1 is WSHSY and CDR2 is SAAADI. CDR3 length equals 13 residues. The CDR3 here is CASNRGPGETQYF. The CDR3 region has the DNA TGCGCCAGCAATAGGGGGCCGGGAGAGACCCAGTACTTC.

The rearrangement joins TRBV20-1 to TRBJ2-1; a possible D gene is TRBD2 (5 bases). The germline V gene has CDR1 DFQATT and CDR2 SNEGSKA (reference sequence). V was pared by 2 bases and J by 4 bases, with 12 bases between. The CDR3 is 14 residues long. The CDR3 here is CSARTRESYNEQFF. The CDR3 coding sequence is TGCAGTGCTAGAACACGGGAATCGTACAATGAGCAGTTCTTC.